This passage covers 20 T cell receptor beta chains from one sample sequenced in a study of response to subunit inactivated influenza vaccine. MiXCR, applied by TCRdb to the RT-PCR reads, yields one record per CDR3 protein. The repertoire has approximately 700,000 distinct CDR3 sequences, about 15% of them found once; the top ten carry about 9.9%. The sequencing here drew on PBMCs from blood, taken about 13 days after vaccination. The receptors were gathered from a man aged 50 or older who received an inactivated influenza vaccine.

This rearrangement joins TRBV7-9 to TRBJ2-7, with TRBD1 as a possible D gene (6 bases). The germline V gene has CDR1 SEHNR and CDR2 FQNEAQ (reference sequence). The length of the CDR3 is 14 residues. Trimming cost V 5 bases and J 7 bases, with 18 bases left between them. CDR3: CASSLTGMNGEQYF. Written as DNA, the CDR3 is TGTGCCAGCAGCCTTACAGGGATGAATGGTGAGCAGTACTTC.

The chain employs TRBV4-3 and TRBJ2-7, with TRBD2 matching 13 bases. Germline lookup yields CDR1 LGHNA and CDR2 YSLEER. The length of the CDR3 is 18 residues. V shed 0 bases and J 2 bases; nucleotides not matched to a gene: 7. As DNA, the CDR3 is TGCGCCAGCAGCCAAGATCGGACTAGCGGGAGTTTCGCCTACGAGCAGTACTTC. This translates into CASSQDRTSGSFAYEQYF.

The chain employs TRBV30 and TRBJ2-1; possible D gene TRBD1, 6 bases. The germline gives CDR1 GTSNPN, CDR2 SVGIG (reference sequence). Trimming stripped 1 base from V and 6 bases from J, with 13 bases between. The CDR3 is made up of 14 amino acids. The CDR3 loop is CAWSALGASNEQFF. CDR3 DNA sequence: TGTGCCTGGAGTGCCCTGGGGGCTTCCAATGAGCAGTTCTTC.

The chain recombines TRBV18 with TRBJ2-1; D not certain. The CDR3 loop spans 13 amino acids. The V and J ends lost 0 bases and 6 bases respectively, with 6 bases between them. Germline CDR1 reads KGHSH; CDR2 reads LQKENI. CDR3 loop: CASSPPSRNEQFF. The CDR3 nucleotides are TGTGCCAGCTCACCACCGAGTCGCAATGAGCAGTTCTTC.

This clonotype was detected a few times. CDR3 coding DNA: TGTGCCAGCAGTTTAAAGTGGGGTCCCTACGAGCAGTACTTC. Translated: CASSLKWGPYEQYF. The chain recombines TRBV27 with TRBJ2-7; D unclear. V lost 2 bases and J 2 bases, leaving 10 bases between the germline ends. The CDR3 is 14 amino acids. The germline CDR1 and CDR2 sequences are MNHEY and SMNVEV (reference sequence).

The V gene is TRBV4-3, the J gene TRBJ1-4; D possibly corresponds to TRBD1 (6 bases). Trimming removed 3 bases from V and 5 bases from J, with 16 bases in between. The CDR3 consists of 16 residues. Germline V CDR1 and CDR2: LGHNA, YSLEER. DNA of the CDR3: TGCGCCAGCAGCCACCGGGGGGGGCCCGGGAATGAAAAACTGTTTTTT. It is translated as CASSHRGGPGNEKLFF.

The rearrangement links TRBV28 to TRBJ1-1; D gene unclear. CDR3 size: 13 residues. Germline CDR1 is MDHEN and CDR2 is SYDVKM. The ends were cut back, 6 bases at V and 4 bases at J, with 12 bases in the middle. CDR3 DNA: TGTGCCAGCAGACCTCGGTGGGCCACTGAAGCTTTCTTT. It specifies CASRPRWATEAFF.

This clonotype appeared a few times. The rearrangement uses TRBV24-1 and TRBJ2-5, with a tentative D call TRBD1 (6 bases). Germline V gives CDR1 KGHDR, CDR2 SFDVKD. The V gene lost 4 bases and the J gene lost 4 bases, with 18 bases spanning the gap. CDR3 size: 16 residues. CDR3 residues: CATSDPGGTRGETQYF. The CDR3 bases are TGTGCCACCAGTGACCCTGGGGGCACCCGGGGAGAGACCCAGTACTTC.

The chain combines TRBV7-9 with TRBJ1-1; unclear D gene. This CDR3 has 13 residues. V lost 0 bases, J lost 6 bases, and 8 bases lay in between. The germline CDR1 and CDR2 sequences are SEHNR and FQNEAQ (reference sequence). CDR3 bases: TGTGCCAGCAGCTTAGCCCAGTGGGCTGAAGCTTTCTTT. The encoded protein is CASSLAQWAEAFF.

The rearrangement uses TRBV19 and TRBJ1-5; 8 bases map to TRBD1. Trimming took 8 bases from V and 5 from J; bases not matched to a gene: 14. The germline V gene has CDR1 LNHDA and CDR2 SQIVND (reference sequence). The CDR3 length is 16 residues. CDR3 in amino acids: CASQYRAQGVYQPQHF. The CDR3 region has the DNA TGTGCCAGTCAATATCGTGCACAGGGGGTTTATCAGCCCCAGCATTTT.

This clonotype has a handful of counts. This chain uses TRBV7-9 with TRBJ2-3, with TRBD1 as a possible D gene (6 bases). The CDR3 is made up of 17 amino acids. CDR1 and CDR2 from the germline V gene are SEHNR and FQNEAQ (reference sequence). The V and J ends lost 6 bases and 1 base respectively, with 20 bases between them. CDR3 amino acids: CASRVRQVDARTDTQYF. In nucleotides, the CDR3 is TGTGCCAGCAGGGTACGACAGGTAGACGCCCGCACAGATACGCAGTATTTT.

The chain combines TRBV7-9 with TRBJ1-1; D is unresolved. Trimming pared 3 bases from V and 3 bases from J, leaving 8 bases between. The germline V gene encodes CDR1 SEHNR and CDR2 FQNEAQ (reference sequence). This CDR3 spans 13 amino acids. CDR3 residues: CASSFGSHTEAFF. The CDR3 DNA follows: TGTGCCAGCAGCTTCGGAAGTCACACTGAAGCTTTCTTT.

This chain uses TRBV7-8 with TRBJ2-2; D assignment may be TRBD1 or TRBD2 (5 bases each). CDR1 is SGHVS and CDR2 is FQNEAQ in the germline V gene. The CDR3 loop spans 15 amino acids. V was cut by 2 bases and J by 6 bases, with 13 bases left in between. DNA of the CDR3: TGTGCCAGCAGCTTAATGGGGGAGCTCGCCGGGGAGCTGTTTTTT. It encodes CASSLMGELAGELFF. The entire variable domain, with the rest obtained from reference TRBV7-8 and TRBJ2-2, is as follows: GAGVSQSPRYKVAKRGQDVALRCDPISGHVSLFWYQQALGQGPEFLTYFQNEAQLDKSGLPSDRFFAERPEGSVSTLKIQRTQQEDSAVYLCASSLMGELAGELFFGEGSRLTVL.

The chain is built from TRBV7-2 and TRBJ2-3; TRBD2 agrees at 12 bases. Germline V lookup: CDR1 SGHTA, CDR2 FQGNSA. The CDR3 totals 15 residues. V trimming: 2 bases; J trimming: 5 bases; junction bases outside the gene matches: 2. The CDR3 coding sequence is TGTGCCAGCAGCTTATCTAGCGGGAGGGGAGATACGCAGTATTTT. Its translation: CASSLSSGRGDTQYF. The whole variable domain, filled in from reference TRBV7-2 and TRBJ2-3, reads GAGVSQSPSNKVTEKGKDVELRCDPISGHTALYWYRQSLGQGLEFLIYFQGNSAPDKSGLPSDRFSAERTGGSVSTLTIQRTQQEDSAVYLCASSLSSGRGDTQYFGPGTRLTVL.

V and J are TRBV3-1 and TRBJ2-7; unclear D gene. The V gene lost 2 bases and the J gene lost 2 bases, with 4 bases spanning the gap. CDR3 length equals 12 residues. The germline gives CDR1 LGHDT, CDR2 YNNKEL (reference sequence). The CDR3 here is CASSQTPYEQYF. The CDR3 nucleotides are TGTGCCAGCAGCCAAACTCCCTACGAGCAGTACTTC.

This clonotype came up once. The V and J genes are TRBV2 and TRBJ2-7; no reliable D call. The CDR3 runs 14 residues. The V end lost 8 bases, the J end lost 2 bases, and 16 bases lay between the germline ends. The V gene's germline CDR1 is SNHLY and CDR2 FYNNEI. In DNA, the CDR3 is TGTGCCAGCCAAATGGGATCGGACCCCTACGAGCAGTACTTC. Translated, it gives CASQMGSDPYEQYF.

This clonotype was seen ten or more times. CDR3 amino acids: CASSQDSYRQFF. CDR3 nucleotide sequence: TGTGCCAGCAGCCAAGATTCCTATCGGCAGTTCTTC. V usage is TRBV14 and J usage is TRBJ2-1, with D unclear. The CDR3 is 12 residues long. Germline lookup yields CDR1 SGHDN and CDR2 FVKESK. Trimming shortened V by 0 bases and J by 12 bases, and 9 bases separated the two germline ends.

This clonotype was seen only a few times. The V and J genes are TRBV20-1 and TRBJ2-1; TRBD2 aligns across 8 bases. Per germline, CDR1 DFQATT and CDR2 SNEGSKA (reference sequence). The CDR3 has 17 residues. Losses at the gene ends were 1 base for V and 7 bases for J; bases not matched to a gene: 15. The CDR3 DNA reads TGCAGTGCTAGAGTCCCACAGGTAGCGGGGTCTTCGAATGAGCAGTTCTTC. It codes for CSARVPQVAGSSNEQFF.

V and J are TRBV6-2 or TRBV6-3 and TRBJ2-7; 8 bases fit TRBD2. The ends lost 3 bases at V and 3 bases at J; junction bases unmatched: 10. The CDR3 length is 16 residues. Germline-derived CDR1 and CDR2 are MNHEY and SVGEGT. The CDR3 reads CASSYSGGRTYYEQYF. Written as DNA, the CDR3 is TGTGCCAGCAGTTATAGTGGCGGGAGGACGTACTACGAGCAGTACTTC.

V usage is TRBV7-9 and J usage is TRBJ2-7, with 8 positions matching TRBD1. Germline V gene data show CDR1 as SEHNR and CDR2 as FQNEAQ (reference sequence). V shed 6 bases and J 3 bases; nucleotides not matched to a gene: 7. The CDR3 runs 14 residues. The DNA of the CDR3 is TGTGCCAGCAGTTCGGGACAGGAGATCTACGAGCAGTACTTC. The encoded protein is CASSSGQEIYEQYF.